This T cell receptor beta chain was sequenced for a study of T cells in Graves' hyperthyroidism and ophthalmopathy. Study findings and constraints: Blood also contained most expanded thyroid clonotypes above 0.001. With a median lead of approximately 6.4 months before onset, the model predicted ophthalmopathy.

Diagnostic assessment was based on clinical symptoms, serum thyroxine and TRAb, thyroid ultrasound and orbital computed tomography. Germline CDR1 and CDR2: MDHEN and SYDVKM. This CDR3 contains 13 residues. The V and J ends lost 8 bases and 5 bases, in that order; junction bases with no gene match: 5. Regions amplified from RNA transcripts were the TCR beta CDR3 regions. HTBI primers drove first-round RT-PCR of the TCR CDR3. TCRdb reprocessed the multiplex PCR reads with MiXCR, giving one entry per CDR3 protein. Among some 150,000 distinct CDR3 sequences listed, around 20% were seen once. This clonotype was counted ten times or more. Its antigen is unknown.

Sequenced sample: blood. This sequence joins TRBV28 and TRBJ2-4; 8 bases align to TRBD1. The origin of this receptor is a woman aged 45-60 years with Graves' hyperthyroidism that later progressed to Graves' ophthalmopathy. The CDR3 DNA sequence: TGTGCCAGCCTCCCGGGACAGGAAAACATTCAGTACTTC. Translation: CASLPGQENIQYF. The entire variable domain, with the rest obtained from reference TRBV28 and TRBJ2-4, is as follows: DVKVTQSSRYLVKRTGEKVFLECVQDMDHENMFWYRQDPGLGLRLIYFSYDVKMKEKGDIPEGYSVSREKKERFSLILESASTNQTSMYLCASLPGQENIQYFGAGTRLSVL.